The source of this T cell receptor (beta chain) is a study of shared clonotypes between healthy human individuals. The V end lost 0 bases, the J end lost 3 bases, and 14 bases lay between the germline ends. Germline CDR1 and CDR2: SEHNR and FQNEAQ (reference sequence). CDR3 length: 16 residues. Sequencing was performed with immunoSEQ multiplex PCR; in TCRdb, only in-frame clones are kept and a portion is missing. This table holds about 690,000 clones, 90% found once. What was sequenced was memory CD8+ T cells from PBMCs. As for subset: CD45RO+ cells pooled with CCR7-negative TemRA cells. The receptor comes from a man aged 18 to 35 in good health. Some clones in this sample may be carry-over from other donors' samples. J is TRBJ1-2 and V is TRBV7-9; D unclear. The CDR3 is CASSLATSEHHYGYTF. The CDR3 DNA follows: TGTGCCAGCAGCTTAGCGACGTCGGAACACCACTATGGCTACACCTTC.